Listed below are T cell receptor beta chains from one sample, sequenced in a study of naive and memory T cell subsets. TCRdb used MiXCR to reprocess the UMI-ligation and nested PCR reads, holding one entry per CDR3 protein. The data contain about 99,000 distinct CDR3 sequences, about 14% of them singletons. Sequencing was carried out using naive CD8+ T cells from blood. These receptors originate from a human donor in good health. Both conserved end residues are part of each CDR3. D genes are given only for firm matches. Rows may omit the clone size; those that give it use once, few, many or a size class.

j_call | v_call | clone_size | d_call | cdr3_nt | cdr3_aa
TRBJ2-5 | TRBV5-6 | once | - | TGTGCCAGCAGCTTGGGAGGACAGCAAGAGACCCAGTACTTC | CASSLGGQQETQYF
TRBJ2-5 | TRBV12-3/TRBV12-4 | few | TRBD1 | TGTGCCAGCAGTGCGGGACAGGGGGCGGAGACCCAGTACTTC | CASSAGQGAETQYF
TRBJ2-4 | TRBV7-9 | many | - | TGTGCCAGCAGCTTAGCGGACTTAGCCAAAAACATTCAGTACTTC | CASSLADLAKNIQYF
TRBJ2-1 | TRBV25-1 | - | - | TGTGCCAGCAGTGATCTCGTCGCCACCAATGAGCAGTTCTTC | CASSDLVATNEQFF
TRBJ2-2 | TRBV12-3/TRBV12-4 | - | TRBD2 | TGTGCCAGCAGTTCTCCAGGACTAGCGTTTCACACCGGGGAGCTGTTTTTT | CASSSPGLAFHTGELFF
TRBJ2-7 | TRBV29-1 | few | - | TGCAGCGTTGAAGATCTGCAGGGAATAGGGCAGTACTTC | CSVEDLQGIGQYF
TRBJ1-2 | TRBV29-1 | few | TRBD1 | TGCAGCGTTGATCAGGGACAGGGTTATCACTATGGCTACACCTTC | CSVDQGQGYHYGYTF
TRBJ1-5 | TRBV4-1 | - | - | TGCGCCAGCAGCCATTTAATGTGGCAGCCCCAGCATTTT | CASSHLMWQPQHF
TRBJ2-3 | TRBV9 | few | - | TGTGCCAGCAGCCTCCGCACAGGGGGGGCCACAGATACGCAGTATTTT | CASSLRTGGATDTQYF
TRBJ2-1 | TRBV7-9 | few | - | TGTGCCAGCAGCTCGACAATTAAAAATGAGCAGTTCTTC | CASSSTIKNEQFF
TRBJ2-3 | TRBV2 | many | - | TGTGCCAGCAGCCCGGGGGGCCGTAGCACAGATACGCAGTATTTT | CASSPGGRSTDTQYF
TRBJ1-2 | TRBV7-2 | few | - | TGTGCCAGCAGCACCCTCCGAGACGATAACTATGGCTACACCTTC | CASSTLRDDNYGYTF
TRBJ2-5 | TRBV7-9 | few | TRBD1 | TGTGCCAGCAGCTCCCTCCCATTCGACAGGGCAGAGACCCAGTACTTC | CASSSLPFDRAETQYF
TRBJ2-7 | TRBV13 | - | TRBD1 | TGTGCCAGCAGCTCAGGGGTCCCGGGACAGGGATTTTACGAGCAGTACTTC | CASSSGVPGQGFYEQYF
TRBJ1-5 | TRBV12-3/TRBV12-4 | - | TRBD1 | TGTGCCAGCACCATAGGGACAGGGGGAGATCAGCCCCAGCATTTT | CASTIGTGGDQPQHF
TRBJ2-1 | TRBV27 | many | TRBD2 | TGTGCCAGCAGTGGGGCGGGAGCGGATGAGCAGTTCTTC | CASSGAGADEQFF
TRBJ1-1 | TRBV27 | - | - | TGTGCCAGCAGCCGACATTTGAACACTGAAGCTTTCTTT | CASSRHLNTEAFF
TRBJ1-1 | TRBV6-2/TRBV6-3 | - | - | TGTGCCAGCAGTTACGCGAACACTGAAGCTTTCTTT | CASSYANTEAFF
TRBJ2-5 | TRBV6-5 | few | - | TGTGCCAGCAGTTACGGGGAGACCCAGTACTTC | CASSYGETQYF
TRBJ1-2 | TRBV10-3 | - | - | TGTGCCATCAGTGAGCCACCCGCGCCCCGACAGGACCCCTATGGCTACACCTTC | CAISEPPAPRQDPYGYTF
TRBJ1-3 | TRBV7-9 | few | - | TGTGCCAGCAGCTTATCCCAGGGCTCTGGAAACACCATATATTTT | CASSLSQGSGNTIYF
TRBJ2-1 | TRBV12-3/TRBV12-4 | - | TRBD2 | TGTGCCAGCACCGGACTAGAAGGGCGGGAGCAGTTCTTC | CASTGLEGREQFF
TRBJ1-1 | TRBV27 | few | - | TGTGCCAGCTCACAGGGTTCGGGCACTGAAGCTTTCTTT | CASSQGSGTEAFF